Listed here are 20 T cell receptor beta chains from one sample, sequenced in a study of graft-versus-host responses after intestinal transplantation. Libraries were prepared by immunoSEQ multiplex PCR; TCRdb keeps only in-frame clonotypes and omits some of them. The table has just under 85,000 clones, less than 95% seen once. Antigens of these TCRs are unknown. The source was unstimulated CD8+ T cells sorted from spleen or lymph node cells, collected before transplant. Receptor source: a human donor who was the organ donor for an intestinal transplant.

The rearrangement links TRBV7-9 to TRBJ1-2; 8 bases match TRBD1. Germline V gives CDR1 SEHNR, CDR2 FQNEAQ (reference sequence). The CDR3 is 14 amino acids. The ends lost 4 bases at V and 3 bases at J; junction bases unmatched: 4. The DNA of the CDR3 is TGTGCCAGCAGCTCCGCGACAGGGGACTATGGCTACACCTTC. Translating gives CASSSATGDYGYTF.

This chain joins TRBV28 and TRBJ1-1; the D is unclear. Germline-derived CDR1 and CDR2 are MDHEN and SYDVKM. This CDR3 comprises 12 residues. Trimming left V 2 bases short and J 2 bases short, with 3 bases between. The CDR3 sequence: CASSLVNTEAFF. The DNA of the CDR3 is TGTGCCAGCAGTTTAGTTAACACTGAAGCTTTCTTT.

The chain employs TRBV30 and TRBJ1-5, with 8 bases lining up with TRBD1. V shed 5 bases and J 7 bases; nucleotides not matched to a gene: 7. The CDR3 is 13 amino acids. Germline CDR1 GTSNPN, CDR2 SVGIG (reference sequence). Here the CDR3 DNA reads TGTGCCTGGGAGCAGGGGGCTGGGCAGCCCCAGCATTTT. This sequence encodes CAWEQGAGQPQHF.

The chain is built from TRBV13 and TRBJ2-2, with 9 bases lining up with TRBD1. The CDR3 has 18 residues. The germline V gene has CDR1 PRHDT and CDR2 FYEKMQ (reference sequence). V shed 4 bases, J shed 2 bases, and the junction held 11 bases outside the gene matches. The CDR3 spells CASSSEGIQGANTGELFF. For the CDR3, the DNA is TGTGCCAGCAGCTCCGAGGGGATACAGGGGGCTAACACCGGGGAGCTGTTTTTT.

The chain employs TRBV4-1 and TRBJ2-7; 11 bases match TRBD2. CDR1 MGHRA and CDR2 YSYEKL come from the germline V gene. CDR3 length: 16 residues. J lost 4 bases, V lost 2 bases, and 7 bases had no gene match. In nucleotides, the CDR3 is TGCGCCAGCAGCCAACTACTAGCGGGAGAAGGATACGAGCAGTACTTC. Amino acids: CASSQLLAGEGYEQYF.

The CDR3 DNA reads as TGTGCCAGCAGAGCCACGAGCTCCTATAATTCACCCCTCCACTTT. Encoded protein: CASRATSSYNSPLHF. The genes are TRBV5-4 and TRBJ1-6; D gene uncertain. The CDR3 consists of 15 residues. The V end was cut by 5 bases, the J end by 0 bases, with 9 bases between. Looked up from germline, CDR1 is SGHNT and CDR2 is YYREEE (reference sequence).

The chain joins TRBV30 to TRBJ1-5; D is possibly TRBD1 (5 bases). The V gene lost 0 bases and the J gene lost 0 bases, with 12 bases spanning the gap. The CDR3 contains 16 residues. Germline values: CDR1 GTSNPN, CDR2 SVGIG (reference sequence). CDR3: CAWSVPTQDSNQPQHF. The CDR3 DNA sequence: TGTGCCTGGAGTGTACCTACACAGGATAGCAATCAGCCCCAGCATTTT.

This sequence joins TRBV2 and TRBJ2-5, with D unresolved. CDR1 is SNHLY and CDR2 is FYNNEI in the germline V gene. V lost 7 bases and J 2 bases, leaving 5 bases between the germline ends. This CDR3 has 11 amino acids. The CDR3: CASNRQETQYF. The CDR3 DNA reads as TGTGCCAGCAATAGACAAGAGACCCAGTACTTC.

J is TRBJ1-4 and V is TRBV6-5; 8 nucleotides line up with TRBD1. Germline V gene data show CDR1 as MNHEY and CDR2 as SVGAGI. The V segment lost 6 bases and the J segment 4 bases; nucleotides outside the gene matches: 4. The CDR3 sequence is 14 residues long. The CDR3 coding sequence is TGTGCCAGCAGAAGGACAGGGCTTAATGAAAAACTGTTTTTT. It yields the protein CASRRTGLNEKLFF.

V is TRBV19 and J is TRBJ1-1; D remains ambiguous. The CDR3 has 15 residues. V lost 6 bases to trimming and J lost 1 base, with 15 bases between them. Germline CDR1 is LNHDA and CDR2 is SQIVND (reference sequence). The CDR3 protein is CASSNGKGGNTEAFF. The CDR3 DNA is TGTGCCAGTAGCAACGGGAAGGGAGGGAACACTGAAGCTTTCTTT.

This chain's CDR3 is CASSGGQGPYEQYF. For the CDR3, the DNA is TGCGCCAGCAGCGGGGGACAGGGTCCCTACGAGCAGTACTTC. The V and J genes are TRBV5-1 and TRBJ2-7; 9 nucleotides line up with TRBD1. The CDR3 is 14 amino acids. Unmatched junction bases numbered 4, after V lost 4 bases and J lost 2 bases. The germline gives CDR1 SGHRS, CDR2 YFSETQ.

The chain uses TRBV14 and TRBJ2-7; D not certain. The V and J ends lost 3 bases and 3 bases respectively, with 9 bases between them. The CDR3 covers 13 residues. Germline CDR1 reads SGHDN; CDR2 reads FVKESK. For the CDR3, the DNA is TGTGCCAGCAGCCATAGTCAATACTACGAGCAGTACTTC. It codes for CASSHSQYYEQYF.

This clone was seen a few times. The chain employs TRBV7-9 and TRBJ1-4; a weak D match, TRBD1 (5 bases). Trimming left V 0 bases short and J 5 bases short, with 10 bases between. Per germline, CDR1 SEHNR and CDR2 FQNEAQ (reference sequence). This CDR3 contains 15 residues. CDR3 protein: CASSLAGRGNEKLFF. In DNA form, the CDR3 reads TGTGCCAGCAGCTTAGCGGGACGGGGGAATGAAAAACTGTTTTTT.

This chain joins TRBV19 and TRBJ1-1; TRBD1 is a possible D gene (5 bases). Germline values: CDR1 LNHDA, CDR2 SQIVND (reference sequence). The CDR3 runs 13 residues. The V and J ends lost 3 bases and 3 bases respectively, with 8 bases between them. CDR3 in amino acids: CASSIKGDTEAFF. The CDR3 DNA reads TGTGCCAGTAGTATCAAAGGGGACACTGAAGCTTTCTTT.

J is TRBJ2-2 and V is TRBV29-1; TRBD1 matches at 9 bases. This CDR3 is built from 16 residues. After removal of 0 bases from V and 4 bases from J, the junction contained 6 bases not matched to a gene. The germline V gene has CDR1 SQVTM and CDR2 ANQGSEA. CDR3 region: CSVEEFETGGTGELFF. The CDR3 coding sequence is TGCAGCGTTGAAGAGTTCGAGACAGGGGGCACCGGGGAGCTGTTTTTT.

This clone was seen only once. The rearrangement joins TRBV11-3 to TRBJ1-4; D possibly corresponds to TRBD1 (6 bases). Germline loops: CDR1 SGHNT, CDR2 YENEEA. The V and J ends lost 5 bases and 6 bases respectively, with 13 bases between them. This CDR3 has 14 amino acids. The CDR3 DNA reads TGTGCCAGCAGCGTGAGGGGGTCGGATGAAAAACTGTTTTTT. This translates into CASSVRGSDEKLFF. Full variable domain (rest looked up from reference TRBV11-3 and TRBJ1-4): EAGVVQSPRYKIIEKKQPVAFWCNPISGHNTLYWYLQNLGQGPELLIRYENEEAVDDSQLPKDRFSAERLKGVDSTLKIQPAELGDSAVYLCASSVRGSDEKLFFGSGTQLSVL.

J is TRBJ1-1 and V is TRBV6-4; D is ambiguous. From germline, CDR1 is MRHNA and CDR2 SNTAGT. CDR3 length: 15 residues. Trimming removed 5 bases from V and 1 base from J, with 14 bases in between. The CDR3 coding sequence is TGTGCCAGCAGTTTATCGTTCGGGCAGAACACTGAAGCTTTCTTT. Translating gives CASSLSFGQNTEAFF.

This clone was found a few times. The genes are TRBV7-6 and TRBJ2-1; unclear D gene. Germline V gene data show CDR1 as SGHVS and CDR2 as FNYEAQ. Deletions cut 5 bases from V and 2 bases from J, with 10 bases between. The CDR3 contains 14 residues. The CDR3 is CASSPDSPYNEQFF. DNA of the CDR3: TGTGCCAGCAGCCCCGACTCCCCCTACAATGAGCAGTTCTTC.

V and J are TRBV10-1 and TRBJ2-7; 7 bases fit TRBD1. V lost 5 bases, J lost 3 bases, and 7 bases stayed unmatched. The CDR3 is 14 residues long. CDR1 is WNHNN, CDR2 SYGVQD, per germline (reference sequence). Here the CDR3 DNA reads TGCGCCAGCAGTCCACGACAGGGTGGCTACGAGCAGTACTTC. It encodes CASSPRQGGYEQYF.

The chain has TRBV5-1 and TRBJ2-5, with D perhaps assigned TRBD1 or TRBD2 (5 bases each). The J call may be wrong; the DNA end is better matched by TRBJ2-7. Looked up from germline, CDR1 is SGHRS and CDR2 is YFSETQ. This CDR3 is built from 15 residues. CDR3 sequence (DNA): TGCGCCAGCAGCTCGACGGGACCGGCCTCCTACGAGCAGTACTTC. Amino acids: CASSSTGPASYEQYF.